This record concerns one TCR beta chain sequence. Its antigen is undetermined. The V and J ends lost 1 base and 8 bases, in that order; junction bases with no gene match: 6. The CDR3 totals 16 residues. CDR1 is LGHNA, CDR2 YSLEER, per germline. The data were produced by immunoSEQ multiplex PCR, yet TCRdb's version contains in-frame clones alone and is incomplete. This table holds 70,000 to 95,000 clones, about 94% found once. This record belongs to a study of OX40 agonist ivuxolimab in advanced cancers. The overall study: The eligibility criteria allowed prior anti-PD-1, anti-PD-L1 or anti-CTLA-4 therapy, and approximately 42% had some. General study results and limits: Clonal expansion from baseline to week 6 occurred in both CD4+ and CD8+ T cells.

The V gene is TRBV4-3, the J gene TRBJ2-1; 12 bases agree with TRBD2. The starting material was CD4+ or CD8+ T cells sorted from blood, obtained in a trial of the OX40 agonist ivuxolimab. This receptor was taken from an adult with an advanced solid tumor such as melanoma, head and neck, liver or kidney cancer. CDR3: CASSQATSGSGDEQFF. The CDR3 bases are TGCGCCAGCAGCCAAGCGACTAGCGGGAGTGGCGATGAGCAGTTCTTC.